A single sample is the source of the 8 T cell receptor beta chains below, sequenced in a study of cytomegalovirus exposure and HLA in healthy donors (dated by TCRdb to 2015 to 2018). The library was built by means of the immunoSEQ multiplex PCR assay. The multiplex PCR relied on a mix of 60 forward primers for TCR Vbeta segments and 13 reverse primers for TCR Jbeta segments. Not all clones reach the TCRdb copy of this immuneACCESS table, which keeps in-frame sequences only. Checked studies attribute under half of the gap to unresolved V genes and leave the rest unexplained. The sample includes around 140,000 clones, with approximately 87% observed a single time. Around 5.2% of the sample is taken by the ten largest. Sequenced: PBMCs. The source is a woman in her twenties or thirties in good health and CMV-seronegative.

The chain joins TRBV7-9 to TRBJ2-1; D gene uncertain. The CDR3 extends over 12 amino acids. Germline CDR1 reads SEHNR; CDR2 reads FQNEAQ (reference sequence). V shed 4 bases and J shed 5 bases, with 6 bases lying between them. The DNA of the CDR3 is TGTGCCAGCAGCTCGCACAACAATGAGCAGTTCTTC. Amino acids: CASSSHNNEQFF.

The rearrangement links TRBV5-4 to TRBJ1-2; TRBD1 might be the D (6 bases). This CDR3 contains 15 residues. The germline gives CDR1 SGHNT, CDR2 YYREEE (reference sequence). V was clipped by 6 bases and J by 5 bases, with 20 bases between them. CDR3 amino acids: CASKPLFRTEYGYTF. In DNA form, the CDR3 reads TGTGCCAGCAAACCCCTTTTCCGGACAGAATATGGCTACACCTTC. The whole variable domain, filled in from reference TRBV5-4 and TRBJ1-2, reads ETGVTQSPTHLIKTRGQQVTLRCSSQSGHNTVSWYQQALGQGPQFIFQYYREEENGRGNFPPRFSGLQFPNYSSELNVNALELDDSALYLCASKPLFRTEYGYTFGSGTRLTVV.

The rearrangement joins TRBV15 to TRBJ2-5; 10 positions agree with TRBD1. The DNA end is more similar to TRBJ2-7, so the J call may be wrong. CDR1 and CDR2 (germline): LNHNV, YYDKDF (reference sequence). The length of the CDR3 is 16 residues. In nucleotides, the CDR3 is TGTGCCACCAGCAGAGATCGGACAGGGGGATCCTACGAGCAGTACTTC. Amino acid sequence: CATSRDRTGGSYEQYF.

The CDR3 nucleotides are TGCGCCAGCAGCTCGGAGGGACAGCTCAGAACGGACGTAGATAATTCACCCCTCCACTTT. Translated: CASSSEGQLRTDVDNSPLHF. The gene calls are TRBV5-1 and TRBJ1-6, with 7 bases that match TRBD1. CDR3 length: 20 amino acids. Germline V CDR1 and CDR2: SGHRS, YFSETQ. Trimming at V came to 3 bases and at J to 5 bases, leaving 20 bases not matched to a gene. The full variable domain, rest sourced from reference TRBV5-1 and TRBJ1-6, is KAGVTQTPRYLIKTRGQQVTLSCSPISGHRSVSWYQQTPGQGLQFLFEYFSETQRNKGNFPGRFSGRQFSNSRSEMNVSTLELGDSALYLCASSSEGQLRTDVDNSPLHFGNGTRLTVT.

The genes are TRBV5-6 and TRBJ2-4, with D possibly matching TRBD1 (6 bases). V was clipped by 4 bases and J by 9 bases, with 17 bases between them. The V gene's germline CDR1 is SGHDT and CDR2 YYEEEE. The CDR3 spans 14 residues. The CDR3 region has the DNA TGTGCCAGCAGCCGAGACAGGCTCCCATCCATTCAGTACTTC. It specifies CASSRDRLPSIQYF. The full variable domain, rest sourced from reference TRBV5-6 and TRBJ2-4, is DAGVTQSPTHLIKTRGQQVTLRCSPKSGHDTVSWYQQALGQGPQFIFQYYEEEERQRGNFPDRFSGHQFPNYSSELNVNALLLGDSALYLCASSRDRLPSIQYFGAGTRLSVL.

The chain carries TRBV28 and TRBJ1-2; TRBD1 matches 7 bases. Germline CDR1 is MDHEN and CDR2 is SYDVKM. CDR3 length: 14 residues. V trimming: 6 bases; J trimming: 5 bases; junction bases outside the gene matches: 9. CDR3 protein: CASRMPGTEYGYTF. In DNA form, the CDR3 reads TGTGCCAGCAGAATGCCCGGGACAGAATATGGCTACACCTTC.

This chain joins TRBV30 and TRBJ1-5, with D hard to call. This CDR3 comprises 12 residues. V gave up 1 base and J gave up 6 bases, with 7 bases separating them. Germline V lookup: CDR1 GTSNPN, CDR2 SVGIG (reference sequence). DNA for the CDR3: TGTGCCTGGAGTGGCGGTGGTCAGCCCCAGCATTTT. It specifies CAWSGGGQPQHF. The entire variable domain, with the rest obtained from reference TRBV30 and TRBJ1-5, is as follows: SQTIHQWPATLVQPVGSPLSLECTVEGTSNPNLYWYRQAAGRGLQLLFYSVGIGQISSEVPQNLSASRPQDRQFILSSKKLLLSDSGFYLCAWSGGGQPQHFGDGTRLSIL.

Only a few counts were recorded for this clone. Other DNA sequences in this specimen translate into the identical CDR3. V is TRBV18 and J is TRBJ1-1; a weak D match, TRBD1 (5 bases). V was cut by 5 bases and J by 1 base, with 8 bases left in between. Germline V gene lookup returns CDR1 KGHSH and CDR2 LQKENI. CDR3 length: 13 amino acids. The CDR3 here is CASSRQTNTEAFF. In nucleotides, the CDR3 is TGTGCCAGCTCAAGACAGACGAACACTGAAGCTTTCTTT.